The source of this TCR beta chain is a study of T cell clones after liver transplantation. About the research overall: Graft-donor-reactive sequences were compared with third-party-reactive TCRbeta sequences from pre-transplant mixed lymphocyte reactions.

On this clone: Antigen specificity is unknown.

Assay: immunoSEQ multiplex PCR; the TCRdb copy retains only in-frame clones and omits some. Of some 75,000 clones in the sample, about four fifths were seen once. Study-wide points: Post-transplant, graft-donor-reactive CD4 TCRbeta sequences in blood dropped significantly in 5 of 8 subjects.

The CDR3 is 15 residues long. CDR1 is SGHRS and CDR2 is YFSETQ in the germline V gene. Trimming removed 4 bases from V and 2 bases from J; junction bases left unmatched: 5. This material consisted of CD4+ T cells from blood, taken before liver transplant. The clonotype was recovered from a human donor who received a liver transplant. The V call is TRBV5-1, the J call TRBJ2-3, with 9 bases identical to TRBD1. The CDR3 reads CASSVGQGSTDTQYF. The CDR3 bases are TGCGCCAGCAGCGTAGGACAGGGGTCCACAGATACGCAGTATTTT.